This note documents a single T cell receptor beta chain sequence. The specificity of this receptor is unknown. No quality values exist for individual bases; no much larger clone is one base distant. Each collaborating institution followed its own protocols to collect whole blood in K2EDTA tubes. For TCRbeta analysis, collaborator samples were shipped as frozen whole blood, as isolated PBMCs, or as DNA extracted from either sample type. The cysteine opens and the phenylalanine closes a CDR3 of 18 amino acids. CDR3 DNA only is kept here, 54 bases in frame from base 1. V trim: 0 bases; J trim: 5 bases; unmatched bases: 15. Based on the germline V gene, the CDR1 and CDR2 sequences are SGHDT and YYEEEE. This specimen comes from a study of blood T cell repertoires in COVID-19 (dated by TCRdb to 2018 to 2020). Describing the broader study: Collaborator samples came from the United States, Italy and Spain and covered acute and convalescent phases of COVID-19. The material from the prospective study consisted of cDNA or gDNA derived from T cells, B-cell-depleted T cells, or PBMCs. The dataset comprised deeply sampled blood TCRbeta repertoires from subjects exposed to, actively infected with, or recovered from COVID-19. A freely available public database, intended as a resource for researchers studying the immune response to SARS-CoV-2, is where the repertoires were released. The samples were drawn from the first 160 participants of the ongoing ImmuneRACE study and from roughly 1,300 subjects provided by 6 global collaborators. Nearly every sample came with metadata listing a de-identified subject ID, COVID-19 status, age in years and sex. Where available, HLA class I and class II types were taken from metadata supplied by the sample provider and were not determined by assay-based typing.

General findings and caveats noted by the study authors: How much clinical and demographic metadata was included differed by source and by participant, and the metadata was provided uncurated.

TCRbeta CDR3 regions were amplified from genomic DNA using the immunoSEQ Assay, a bias-controlled multiplex PCR. Under the source paper's analysis protocol: Nucleated cell counts per sample were estimated from amplification of reference gene primers within the assay. To quantify the absolute abundance of each unique TCRbeta CDR3 rearrangement, sequence reads were collapsed and filtered. For each sample, productive Simpson clonality was calculated as the square root of Simpson's diversity index across productive rearrangements. What TCRdb holds here is the immuneACCESS table cut down to in-frame rearrangements. Part of the clones is not present; checked against another copy, under half of the missing clones reflect an unresolved V gene, and the others are unexplained. For V, J and clone size, that table is used; D and trimming come from the DNA. This sample is represented by around 340,000 clones; approximately 82% of them were singletons. Jointly, the top ten make up under 3% of the sample.

The sequence links TRBV5-6 to TRBJ2-3, with 7 bases in between that match TRBD2. The sequenced sample consisted of peripheral blood. The TCR comes from a young man with active or convalescent COVID-19. The CDR3 here reads CASSLARGGGFTGDTQYF. The nucleotide sequence reads TGTGCCAGCAGCTTGGCTCGCGGCGGGGGTTTTACAGGAGATACGCAGTATTTT.